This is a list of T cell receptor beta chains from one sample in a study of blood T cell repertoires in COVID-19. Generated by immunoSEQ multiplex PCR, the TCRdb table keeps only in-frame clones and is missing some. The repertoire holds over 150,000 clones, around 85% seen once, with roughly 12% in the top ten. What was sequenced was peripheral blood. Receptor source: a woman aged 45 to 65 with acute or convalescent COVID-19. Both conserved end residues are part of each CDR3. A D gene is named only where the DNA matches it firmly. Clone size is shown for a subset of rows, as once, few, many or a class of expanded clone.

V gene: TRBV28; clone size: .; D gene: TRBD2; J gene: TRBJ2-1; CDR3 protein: CASSLGTRQFF; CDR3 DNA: TGTGCCAGCAGTTTAGGGACTAGACAGTTCTTC
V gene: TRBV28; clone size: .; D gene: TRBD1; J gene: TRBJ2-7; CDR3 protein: CASSGTGGDYEQYF; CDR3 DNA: TGTGCCAGCAGTGGGACAGGGGGGGACTACGAGCAGTACTTC
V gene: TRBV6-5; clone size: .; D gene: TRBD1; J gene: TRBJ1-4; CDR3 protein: CAATGTVREKLFF; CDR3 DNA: TGTGCGGCGACAGGGACGGTCCGAGAAAAACTGTTTTTT
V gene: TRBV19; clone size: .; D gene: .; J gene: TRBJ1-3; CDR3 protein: CASSGGKAGNTIYF; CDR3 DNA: TGTGCCAGTAGTGGCGGTAAGGCTGGAAACACCATATATTTT
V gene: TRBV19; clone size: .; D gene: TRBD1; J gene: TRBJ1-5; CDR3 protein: CASSEYRGQSNQPQHF; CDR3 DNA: TGTGCCAGTAGTGAATACAGGGGACAGAGCAATCAGCCCCAGCATTTT
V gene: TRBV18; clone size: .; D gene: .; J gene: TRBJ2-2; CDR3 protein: CASSPPTTGTLGGELFF; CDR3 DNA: TGTGCCAGCTCACCACCGACAACAGGGACCTTGGGCGGGGAGCTGTTTTTT
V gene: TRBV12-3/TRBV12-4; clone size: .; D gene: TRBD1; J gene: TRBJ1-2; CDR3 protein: CASSPGQGGGYTF; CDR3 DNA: TGTGCCAGCAGCCCGGGACAGGGGGGTGGCTACACCTTC
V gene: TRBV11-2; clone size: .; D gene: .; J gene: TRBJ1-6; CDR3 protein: CASTHDNNSPLHF; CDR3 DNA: TGTGCCAGCACACACGATAATAATTCACCCCTCCACTTT
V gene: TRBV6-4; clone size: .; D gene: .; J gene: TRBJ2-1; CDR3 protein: CASSDFTGNEQFF; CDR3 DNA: TGTGCCAGCAGTGACTTTACAGGGAATGAGCAGTTCTTC
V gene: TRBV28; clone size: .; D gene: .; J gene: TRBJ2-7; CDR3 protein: CASSLFLPGYEQYF; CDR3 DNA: TGTGCCAGCAGTTTATTCCTGCCGGGGTACGAGCAGTACTTC
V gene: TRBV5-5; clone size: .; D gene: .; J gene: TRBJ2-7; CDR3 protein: CASSQNPGFLYEQYF; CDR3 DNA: TGTGCCAGCAGTCAAAACCCCGGGTTTCTCTACGAGCAGTACTTC
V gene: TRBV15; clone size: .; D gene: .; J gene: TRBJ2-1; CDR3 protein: CATALRRTANDEQFF; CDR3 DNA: TGTGCCACCGCACTACGTAGAACTGCGAACGATGAGCAGTTCTTC
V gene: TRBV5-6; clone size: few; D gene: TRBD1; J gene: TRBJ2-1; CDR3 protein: CASSLPLDRGAEQFF; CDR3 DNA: TGTGCCAGCAGCTTGCCCTTGGACAGGGGCGCTGAGCAGTTCTTC
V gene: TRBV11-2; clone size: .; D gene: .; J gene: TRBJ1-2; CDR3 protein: CASSLGLQSYGYTF; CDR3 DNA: TGTGCCAGCAGCTTAGGTCTGCAGTCCTATGGCTACACCTTC
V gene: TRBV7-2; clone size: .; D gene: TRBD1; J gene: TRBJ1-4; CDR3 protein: CASSSRTGPDEKLFF; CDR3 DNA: TGTGCCAGCAGCTCACGGACAGGACCAGATGAAAAACTGTTTTTT
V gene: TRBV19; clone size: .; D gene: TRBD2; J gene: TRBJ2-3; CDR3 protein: CASSIAGGLYTDTQYF; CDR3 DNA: TGTGCCAGTAGTATTGCGGGGGGGCTATACACAGATACGCAGTATTTT
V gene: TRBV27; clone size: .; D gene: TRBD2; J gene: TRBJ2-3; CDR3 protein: CASSSSSGRPTDTQYF; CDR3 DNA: TGTGCCAGCAGTTCTTCTAGCGGGAGGCCCACAGATACGCAGTATTTT
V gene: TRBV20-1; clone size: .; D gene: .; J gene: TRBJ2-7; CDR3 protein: CSARPAREQYF; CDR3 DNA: TGCAGTGCTAGGCCAGCGAGGGAGCAGTACTTC
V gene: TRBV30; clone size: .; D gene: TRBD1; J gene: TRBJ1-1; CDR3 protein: CAWSRKIRGIMNTEAFF; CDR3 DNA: TGTGCCTGGAGTAGAAAAATCAGGGGGATCATGAACACTGAAGCTTTCTTT
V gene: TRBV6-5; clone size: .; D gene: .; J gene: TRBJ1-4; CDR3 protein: CASSFQTGPNEKLFF; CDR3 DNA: TGTGCCAGCAGTTTCCAGACAGGACCTAATGAAAAACTGTTTTTT
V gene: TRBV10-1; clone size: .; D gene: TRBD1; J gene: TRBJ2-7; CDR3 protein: CASSEGQGVSYEQYF; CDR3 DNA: TGCGCCAGCAGTGAGGGACAGGGGGTGTCCTACGAGCAGTACTTC
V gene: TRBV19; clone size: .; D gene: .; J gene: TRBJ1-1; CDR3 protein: CASSESDRRTEAFF; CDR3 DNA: TGTGCCAGTAGTGAATCCGACAGGCGGACTGAAGCTTTCTTT
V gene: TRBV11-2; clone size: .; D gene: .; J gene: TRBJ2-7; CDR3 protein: CASSGGLGTAYEQYF; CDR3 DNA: TGTGCCAGCTCGGGGGGCTTGGGGACCGCCTACGAGCAGTACTTC
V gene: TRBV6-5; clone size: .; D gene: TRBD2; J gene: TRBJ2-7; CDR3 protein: CASRLGLAGAYEQYF; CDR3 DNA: TGTGCCAGCAGGCTGGGACTAGCGGGAGCCTACGAGCAGTACTTC
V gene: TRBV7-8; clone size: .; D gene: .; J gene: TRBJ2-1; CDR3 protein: CASSLARLHNEQFF; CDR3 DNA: TGTGCCAGCAGCTTAGCCCGTCTCCACAATGAGCAGTTCTTC
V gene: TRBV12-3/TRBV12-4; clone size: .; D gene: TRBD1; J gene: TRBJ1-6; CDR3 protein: CASGDRVASPLHF; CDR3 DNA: TGTGCCAGCGGGGACAGGGTTGCTTCACCCCTCCACTTT